These 14 T cell receptor beta chains were sequenced from one sample in a study of T cell clones after liver transplantation. Generated by immunoSEQ multiplex PCR, the TCRdb table keeps only in-frame clones and is missing some. Of approximately 22,000 clones in the sample, approximately 93% are singletons; the top ten hold roughly 25%. Here the sequenced sample was CD8+ T cells from blood, taken about 26 months after liver transplant. These receptors were taken from a human patient who received a liver transplant. Some of the T cells might come from the graft donor.

The rearrangement joins TRBV28 to TRBJ2-7; D is possibly TRBD2 (6 bases). With 7 bases removed from V and 2 bases from J, the gap between germline ends came to 18 bases. The V gene's germline CDR1 is MDHEN and CDR2 SYDVKM. This CDR3 contains 15 residues. CDR3 sequence (DNA): TGTGCCAGCACTCATACTGGGGAGGAAGCCTACGAGCAGTACTTC. Residues: CASTHTGEEAYEQYF. The complete variable domain, with remaining parts taken from reference TRBV28 and TRBJ2-7, reads DVKVTQSSRYLVKRTGEKVFLECVQDMDHENMFWYRQDPGLGLRLIYFSYDVKMKEKGDIPEGYSVSREKKERFSLILESASTNQTSMYLCASTHTGEEAYEQYFGPGTRLTVT.

The chain links TRBV9 to TRBJ2-7; 7 positions match TRBD2. Germline-derived CDR1 and CDR2 are SGDLS and YYNGEE. This CDR3 has 15 amino acids. Trimming at V came to 0 bases and at J to 3 bases, leaving 6 bases not matched to a gene. The CDR3 DNA is TGTGCCAGCAGCGTAGGGGCGGGAGACCTCTACGAGCAGTACTTC. It specifies CASSVGAGDLYEQYF.

Only one count was recorded for this clone. The CDR3 DNA reads as TGTGCCAGCAGTTGGACTAGCGGTACTACGAAGCAGTACTTC. Its translation: CASSWTSGTTKQYF. The chain joins TRBV27 to TRBJ2-7, with 10 bases that match TRBD2. Germline V CDR1 and CDR2: MNHEY, SMNVEV (reference sequence). The CDR3 extends over 14 amino acids. V shed 4 bases and J 8 bases; nucleotides not matched to a gene: 8.

The chain is built from TRBV27 and TRBJ2-2; TRBD2 agrees at 12 bases. The CDR3 is made up of 18 amino acids. The V gene end was trimmed by 1 base and the J gene end by 5 bases; junction bases not matched to a gene: 8. Germline V gives CDR1 MNHEY, CDR2 SMNVEV (reference sequence). The CDR3 nucleotides read TGTGCCAGCAGTTTATTTGGACTAGCGGGATGGGGGACCGGGGAGCTGTTTTTT. Amino acids: CASSLFGLAGWGTGELFF.

The chain combines TRBV28 with TRBJ2-3; 10 nucleotides line up with TRBD2. With 6 bases clipped from V and 8 bases from J, the junction kept 11 bases outside the gene matches. The length of the CDR3 is 15 residues. Looked up from germline, CDR1 is MDHEN and CDR2 is SYDVKM. The CDR3 sequence: CASSLSGGLFVTQYF. DNA for the CDR3: TGTGCCAGCAGCCTTAGCGGGGGGCTTTTTGTTACGCAGTATTTT.

This clone was seen once. Other DNA sequences in this specimen translate into the identical CDR3. This chain links TRBV19 with TRBJ2-7, with TRBD1 identical over 7 bases. The CDR3 runs to 13 residues. The germline V gene has CDR1 LNHDA and CDR2 SQIVND (reference sequence). The V and J ends lost 3 bases and 3 bases, in that order; junction bases with no gene match: 2. This CDR3 is CASSIPGGYEQYF. CDR3 coding DNA: TGTGCCAGTAGTATTCCAGGGGGCTACGAGCAGTACTTC.

The J gene is TRBJ2-7, the V gene TRBV6-5, with D hard to call. CDR1 is MNHEY, CDR2 SVGAGI, per germline. The V end lost 5 bases, the J end lost 3 bases, and 8 bases lay between the germline ends. This CDR3 is 12 amino acids long. The CDR3 sequence is CASSGWDYEQYF. The CDR3 DNA reads TGTGCCAGCAGTGGCTGGGACTACGAGCAGTACTTC.

V gene TRBV9 combines with J gene TRBJ2-1, with 8 nucleotides matching TRBD2. Trimming at V came to 5 bases and at J to 9 bases, leaving 4 bases not matched to a gene. This CDR3 spans 12 amino acids. Germline V gene sequence: CDR1 SGDLS, CDR2 YYNGEE. This CDR3 is CASSTSGTEQFF. The CDR3 nucleotides read TGTGCCAGCAGTACTAGCGGAACTGAGCAGTTCTTC.

The rearrangement uses TRBV19 and TRBJ1-2; possible D gene TRBD1, 5 bases. Germline CDR1 reads LNHDA; CDR2 reads SQIVND (reference sequence). Trimming stripped 3 bases from V and 4 bases from J, with 9 bases between. The CDR3 consists of 13 residues. The chain's CDR3 is CASSIGATYGYTF. CDR3 bases: TGTGCCAGTAGTATCGGGGCAACCTATGGCTACACCTTC.

The V and J genes are TRBV7-6 and TRBJ2-7, with 7 bases identical to TRBD1. CDR1 and CDR2 from the germline V gene are SGHVS and FNYEAQ. The CDR3 runs to 17 residues. Trimming took 2 bases from V and 1 from J; bases not matched to a gene: 11. Here the CDR3 DNA reads TGTGCCAGCAGCTTAACTATGGGGACAGCCTTATCCTACGAGCAGTACTTC. Translating gives CASSLTMGTALSYEQYF.

This clone has only one observation. CDR3: CASSVAAAKHEQFF. In nucleotides, the CDR3 is TGTGCCAGCAGCGTAGCTGCCGCCAAGCATGAGCAGTTCTTC. The chain links TRBV9 to TRBJ2-1; D unclear. CDR1 SGDLS and CDR2 YYNGEE come from the germline V gene. Trimming stripped 0 bases from V and 8 bases from J, with 12 bases between. This CDR3 is built from 14 residues.

The chain carries TRBV27 and TRBJ2-7, with D hard to call. Trimming removed 6 bases at V and 3 bases at J, with 9 bases between. From germline, CDR1 is MNHEY and CDR2 SMNVEV (reference sequence). The CDR3 is made up of 12 amino acids. The CDR3 DNA reads TGTGCCAGCAGGGGGTCTCTCTACGAGCAGTACTTC. Its protein is CASRGSLYEQYF.

CDR3 bases: TGTGCCTGGAGCCTACGGACAGGTGGATCCTACGAGCAGTACTTC. Translating gives CAWSLRTGGSYEQYF. The J gene is TRBJ2-7, the V gene TRBV30; 7 bases agree with TRBD1. There are 15 residues in the CDR3. V was clipped by 3 bases and J by 1 base; unmatched bases: 9. The germline V gene encodes CDR1 GTSNPN and CDR2 SVGIG (reference sequence).

The rearrangement uses TRBV5-4 and TRBJ2-3; 12 bases are shared with TRBD2. Trimming removed 0 bases from V and 2 bases from J; junction bases left unmatched: 1. The CDR3 contains 16 residues. Germline V gives CDR1 SGHNT, CDR2 YYREEE (reference sequence). The CDR3 nucleotides read TGTGCCAGCAGCTTGGGACTAGCGGGGGCCACAGATACGCAGTATTTT. Its protein product is CASSLGLAGATDTQYF.